This is a list of T cell receptor beta chains from one sample in a study of T cell responses to AZD1222 COVID-19 vaccine. Profiling relied on immunoSEQ multiplex PCR, and the TCRdb table lists in-frame clones only, not all of them. The sample has some 150,000 clones, about 87% seen once. The sequencing used peripheral blood, collected 28 days after the second dose of the MenACWY control vaccine. The source is an adult who received the MenACWY meningococcal vaccine as a control. Each CDR3 is given with its conserved first and last residue. Each record gives: J gene, V gene, CDR3 protein.

TRBJ2-7 TRBV30 CATGSPPGYEQYF
TRBJ1-3 TRBV28 CASSPGQLSGNTIYF
TRBJ1-2 TRBV29-1 CSVRDGANYGYTF
TRBJ2-6 TRBV5-4 CASSLPSSGSTSGANVLTF
TRBJ1-6 TRBV19 CASTPTWSAGMDSPLHF
TRBJ2-7 TRBV3-1/TRBV3-2 CASSQDRGPGLANEQYF
TRBJ1-4 TRBV4-1 CASSQLLQGRTNEKLFF
TRBJ2-5 TRBV6-5 CASSWNRETQYF
TRBJ1-1 TRBV20-1 CSARELGFFF
TRBJ2-4 TRBV11-2 CASSLVGLAGGLAKNIQYF
TRBJ1-1 TRBV9 CASSPSPLGTEAFF
TRBJ1-6 TRBV6-2/TRBV6-3 CASSSPSPLHF
TRBJ2-5 TRBV30 CAWSVRETQYF
TRBJ1-2 TRBV19 CAGWGQGGNNYGYTF
TRBJ1-1 TRBV28 CASSTRGNTEAFF
TRBJ1-5 TRBV25-1 CASSAGGARNQPQHF
TRBJ1-2 TRBV14 CASSPRQAYGYTF
TRBJ1-1 TRBV30 CAWSVREGTEAFF
TRBJ2-7 TRBV9 CASSVALAGASYEQYF
TRBJ2-2 TRBV3-1/TRBV3-2 CASRRVKGPGTGELFF
TRBJ1-5 TRBV12-3/TRBV12-4 CASSSPPNQPQHF
TRBJ1-4 TRBV5-1 CASSSALFF
TRBJ1-1 TRBV12-3/TRBV12-4 CASSFQGSTEAFF
TRBJ2-3 TRBV5-1 CASSVGTDTQYF
TRBJ2-3 TRBV6-5 CASSSGGDTQYF
TRBJ2-7 TRBV7-2 CASSLVRDSLYEQYF
TRBJ1-2 TRBV30 CAWRGGPLPNYGYTF
TRBJ2-1 TRBV15 CATSRGGIGAYNEQFF
TRBJ1-1 TRBV6-4 CASSDSSGSINTEAFF
TRBJ2-2 TRBV7-3 CASNPGGNTGELFF
TRBJ2-6 TRBV2 CASSDWGKSGANVLTF
TRBJ2-1 TRBV28 CASSFGDEQFF
TRBJ2-5 TRBV25-1 CASSGGDRAIGETQYF
TRBJ1-5 TRBV10-2 CASSEGRTRRQPQHF
TRBJ1-1 TRBV15 CATSPTRDEAFF
TRBJ2-3 TRBV9 CASSVDGIQEDTQYF
TRBJ2-3 TRBV4-1 CASSPSGSTDTQYF
TRBJ1-5 TRBV10-3 CAISEFPPGTGMEPQHF
TRBJ2-3 TRBV7-2 CASSSSWGTSTDTQYF
TRBJ2-2 TRBV7-8 CASSLEVRGELFF
TRBJ1-1 TRBV9 CASSVVGGEAFF
TRBJ1-2 TRBV5-5 CASSLWTSVGYTF
TRBJ1-6 TRBV10-3 CAISGLWTGASYNSPLHF
TRBJ2-1 TRBV7-9 CASSYGLAGEGEQFF
TRBJ1-2 TRBV18 CASSPRKGANYGYTF
TRBJ2-7 TRBV7-2 CASSLATGSYEQYF
TRBJ1-1 TRBV3-1/TRBV3-2 CASSQWSGSWGTEAFF
TRBJ2-2 TRBV5-5 CASSYGGTGDGRTGELFF
TRBJ2-5 TRBV18 CASSSATSFSETQYF
TRBJ2-5 TRBV11-2 CASSLEASGVTQYF
TRBJ1-1 TRBV9 CASSVATGNTEAFF
TRBJ2-3 TRBV28 CASSSTDTTDTQYF
TRBJ2-3 TRBV5-6 CASSPGTAKRTDTQYF
TRBJ2-2 TRBV19 CASSMAVGELFF
TRBJ2-3 TRBV11-3 CASSSSTGADTQYF
TRBJ2-7 TRBV6-5 CASRRGHRLSEQYF
TRBJ1-6 TRBV4-3 CASSHGTDHNSPLHF
TRBJ1-5 TRBV18 CASSPQTETNQPQHF